This is a list of T cell receptor beta chains from one sample in a study of blood T cell repertoires in COVID-19. Data came from immunoSEQ multiplex PCR; TCRdb stores just in-frame clones and leaves some out. The table lists some 71,000 clones, 84% of them singletons. The sample was peripheral blood. The receptors shown here come from a man aged 50 or older with COVID-19, enrolled during active disease. Each CDR3 is given with its conserved first and last residue. D genes are given only for firm matches. Rows may omit the clone size; those that give it use once, few, many or a size class.

D gene	clone size	V gene	J gene	CDR3 protein	CDR3 DNA
TRBD1	.	TRBV30	TRBJ2-7	CARGQDSYEQYF	TGTGCCCGCGGACAGGATTCCTACGAGCAGTACTTC
TRBD1	.	TRBV4-2	TRBJ2-2	CASSPKGQGGNTGELFF	TGTGCCAGCAGCCCTAAAGGACAGGGAGGAAACACCGGGGAGCTGTTTTTT
.	.	TRBV5-1	TRBJ2-2	CASSATENTGELFF	TGCGCCAGCTCAGCGACGGAGAACACCGGGGAGCTGTTTTTT
TRBD2	once	TRBV12-5	TRBJ2-3	CASGTGLAASTDTQYF	TGTGCTAGTGGCACCGGACTAGCGGCATCCACAGATACGCAGTATTTT
.	.	TRBV6-4	TRBJ2-5	CASSPTGRRETQYF	TGTGCCAGCAGTCCCACAGGGCGGAGAGAGACCCAGTACTTC
TRBD2	once	TRBV7-9	TRBJ2-5	CASSLDRTSGAEETQYF	TGTGCCAGCAGCTTAGACCGGACTAGCGGGGCGGAGGAGACCCAGTACTTC
.	.	TRBV19	TRBJ1-3	CATRTDNTGNTIYF	TGTGCCACTAGGACTGATAATACTGGAAACACCATATATTTT
TRBD2	.	TRBV3-1/TRBV3-2	TRBJ2-3	CASSLSGLAIDTQYF	TGTGCCAGCAGCCTTTCGGGACTAGCGATAGATACGCAGTATTTT
.	.	TRBV5-6	TRBJ1-4	CASSRLGATNEKLFF	TGTGCCAGCAGCCGACTCGGAGCAACTAATGAAAAACTGTTTTTT
TRBD2	once	TRBV4-1	TRBJ2-3	CASSQRLAGNTDTQYF	TGCGCCAGCAGCCAACGACTAGCGGGGAACACAGATACGCAGTATTTT
TRBD2	.	TRBV11-2	TRBJ2-7	CASSYGTSGAYEQYF	TGTGCCAGCAGCTACGGGACTAGCGGGGCCTACGAGCAGTACTTC
.	.	TRBV6-5	TRBJ1-4	CASSPGSKWYEKLFF	TGTGCCAGCAGCCCCGGGAGCAAATGGTATGAAAAACTGTTTTTT
TRBD1	few	TRBV5-4	TRBJ2-7	CASSGGQGTYEQYF	TGTGCCAGCAGCGGCGGACAGGGGACGTACGAGCAGTACTTC
.	.	TRBV5-4	TRBJ1-2	CASSLVSAGNYGYTF	TGTGCCAGCAGCTTGGTATCCGCAGGGAACTATGGCTACACCTTC
.	.	TRBV20-1	TRBJ2-5	CSARLETQYF	TGCAGTGCTAGACTAGAGACCCAGTACTTC
.	.	TRBV19	TRBJ1-4	CASSFGQTEKLFF	TGTGCCAGTAGTTTCGGACAGACTGAAAAACTGTTTTTT
TRBD1	.	TRBV5-1	TRBJ2-7	CASSRTGGNEQYF	TGCGCCAGCAGCCGAACAGGGGGCAACGAGCAGTACTTC
.	.	TRBV4-3	TRBJ1-6	CASSRSKGGQIYNSPLHF	TGCGCCAGCAGCCGCTCTAAAGGGGGACAAATCTATAATTCACCCCTCCACTTT
.	.	TRBV6-4	TRBJ2-3	CASSDRPGAVADTQYF	TGTGCCAGCAGTGACCGGCCAGGGGCGGTGGCAGATACGCAGTATTTT
TRBD2	.	TRBV7-7	TRBJ2-1	CASSLGLELFDEQFF	TGTGCTAGCAGCTTAGGACTAGAGTTATTCGATGAGCAGTTCTTC
.	.	TRBV2	TRBJ1-1	CASSGEWIRNTEAFF	TGTGCCAGCAGCGGGGAATGGATACGGAACACTGAAGCTTTCTTT
TRBD1	.	TRBV27	TRBJ1-2	CASSLSPGTGRYGYTF	TGTGCCAGCAGTTTATCCCCCGGGACAGGTCGTTATGGCTACACCTTC
TRBD1	.	TRBV19	TRBJ2-2	CASSKGTANTGELFF	TGTGCCAGTAGCAAAGGGACAGCCAACACCGGGGAGCTGTTTTTT
TRBD1	.	TRBV10-3	TRBJ2-7	CAISEYGQGSSYEQYF	TGTGCCATCAGTGAGTATGGACAGGGAAGCTCCTACGAGCAGTACTTC
.	.	TRBV6-4	TRBJ1-5	CASSSMENQPQHF	TGTGCCAGCAGCTCAATGGAGAATCAGCCCCAGCATTTT
.	.	TRBV7-8	TRBJ2-3	CASSRDSDTQYF	TGTGCCAGCAGCCGGGACTCCGATACGCAGTATTTT
.	.	TRBV7-3	TRBJ2-7	CASSPAGNSYEQYF	TGTGCCAGCAGCCCGGCCGGGAACTCCTACGAGCAGTACTTC
TRBD2	.	TRBV5-8	TRBJ2-3	CASSLRVAGVHTQYF	TGTGCCAGCAGCTTGAGGGTAGCGGGGGTTCATACGCAGTATTTT
TRBD2	.	TRBV12-3/TRBV12-4	TRBJ2-7	CASSPTGGYEQYF	TGTGCCAGCAGTCCTACGGGGGGCTACGAGCAGTACTTC
.	.	TRBV7-6	TRBJ2-2	CASSSGTSYTGELFF	TGTGCCAGCAGCTCCGGGACAAGCTACACCGGGGAGCTGTTTTTT
TRBD1	.	TRBV4-3	TRBJ2-7	CASSPSGTGGANEQYF	TGCGCCAGCAGCCCATCCGGGACAGGAGGGGCTAACGAGCAGTACTTC
TRBD2	.	TRBV29-1	TRBJ2-3	CSVEEYGGAQYF	TGCAGCGTTGAAGAATACGGGGGGGCGCAGTATTTT
TRBD1	.	TRBV18	TRBJ2-1	CASSPPGTGLINEQFF	TGTGCCAGCTCCCCTCCAGGGACAGGGTTAATTAATGAGCAGTTCTTC
TRBD1	.	TRBV7-9	TRBJ2-1	CASSRDSYNEQFF	TGTGCCAGCAGCCGGGACAGCTACAATGAGCAGTTCTTC
TRBD1	.	TRBV4-1	TRBJ1-4	CASSHRDSVTAANEKLFF	TGCGCCAGCAGCCACAGGGACAGCGTAACGGCGGCTAATGAAAAACTGTTTTTT
.	.	TRBV27	TRBJ2-7	CASSDYPGRTYEQYF	TGTGCCAGCAGTGACTACCCCGGGCGTACATACGAGCAGTACTTC
TRBD1	.	TRBV7-9	TRBJ2-3	CASSNRGSTDTQYF	TGTGCCAGCAGCAACAGGGGGAGCACAGATACGCAGTATTTT
.	.	TRBV4-1	TRBJ2-1	CASSHGAFKKDNEQFF	TGCGCCAGCAGCCATGGGGCCTTCAAAAAGGACAATGAGCAGTTCTTC
.	.	TRBV5-6	TRBJ2-2	CASSLAVGGDLTGELFF	TGTGCCAGCAGCTTGGCCGTCGGAGGGGACCTCACCGGGGAGCTGTTTTTT
.	few	TRBV19	TRBJ1-1	CASIFTGTTEAFF	TGTGCCAGTATTTTTACAGGGACCACTGAAGCTTTCTTT
TRBD2	.	TRBV10-1	TRBJ2-5	CASERTSGGTETQYF	TGCGCCAGCGAACGGACTAGCGGGGGGACAGAGACCCAGTACTTC
TRBD2	.	TRBV5-1	TRBJ2-3	CASSPGTSGTYTQYF	TGCGCCAGCAGCCCAGGGACTAGCGGGACTTATACGCAGTATTTT
.	once	TRBV11-2	TRBJ2-7	CASSGMGRSSYEQYF	TGTGCCAGCAGCGGAATGGGGAGAAGCTCCTACGAGCAGTACTTC
TRBD1	.	TRBV6-5	TRBJ1-3	CASSPLGTAGNTIYF	TGTGCCAGCAGTCCTTTAGGGACAGCTGGAAACACCATATATTTT
.	.	TRBV2	TRBJ1-1	CASSPGTFYSTEAFF	TGTGCCAGCAGTCCCGGGACATTTTACTCAACTGAAGCTTTCTTT